This TCR beta chain was identified during a study of blood T cell repertoires in COVID-19. This CDR3 contains 14 residues. Germline CDR1 reads MNHEY; CDR2 reads SVGAGI. The V gene end was trimmed by 6 bases and the J gene end by 6 bases; junction bases not matched to a gene: 7. TCRdb's table, derived via immunoSEQ multiplex PCR, lists solely in-frame clones and lacks some. The table has over 80,000 clones, 75% to 85% seen once. Sequencing was performed on peripheral blood. The clonotype was recovered from a woman in her 70s with acute or convalescent COVID-19. The chain uses TRBV6-5 and TRBJ2-2; 7 bases fit TRBD1. As DNA, the CDR3 is TGTGCCAGCAGACAAGACAGGGCGGCCGGGGAGCTGTTTTTT. Translation: CASRQDRAAGELFF.